Following are 15 T cell receptor beta chains from one sample sequenced in a study of CD8 T cells in ankylosing spondylitis. TCRdb ran MiXCR on the 5' RACE reads and lists one entry per CDR3 protein. The table includes under 450,000 distinct CDR3 sequences, roughly 17% detected once. Overall study findings and caveats: Ankylosing spondylitis blood appeared to be characterized by a TCR beta motif of eight highly homologous variants.

No antigen is known for these receptors. Sample: blood, either unsorted or a sorted T cell fraction (not recorded which). The receptors were gathered from a male donor with ankylosing spondylitis.

This clonotype turned up a few times. The chain links TRBV20-1 to TRBJ2-2, with 8 bases identical to TRBD2. V shed 2 bases, J shed 6 bases, and the junction held 5 bases outside the gene matches. Germline loops: CDR1 DFQATT, CDR2 SNEGSKA (reference sequence). The CDR3 has 14 residues. The CDR3 sequence: CSARPYSGAGELFF. CDR3 nucleotide sequence: TGCAGTGCTAGACCCTATAGCGGGGCCGGGGAGCTGTTTTTT.

This clonotype turned up a few times. The V and J genes are TRBV7-9 and TRBJ1-1, with a weak D call TRBD1 (5 bases). The V gene lost 5 bases and the J gene lost 11 bases, with 18 bases spanning the gap. The CDR3 length is 13 residues. Germline V lookup: CDR1 SEHNR, CDR2 FQNEAQ (reference sequence). The CDR3 DNA is TGTGCCAGCAGCAACCGGGACGGGGATGGGGCTTTCTTT. Translated, it gives CASSNRDGDGAFF.

J is TRBJ2-1 and V is TRBV24-1, with 8 bases matching TRBD2. Germline V gene sequence: CDR1 KGHDR, CDR2 SFDVKD. V shed 1 base, J shed 0 bases, and the junction held 7 bases outside the gene matches. This CDR3 is 18 amino acids long. CDR3 sequence: CATSDFRAGVSSYNEQFF. The CDR3 DNA sequence: TGTGCCACCAGTGATTTCCGAGCGGGAGTGAGCTCCTACAATGAGCAGTTCTTC.

This clonotype has a count of ten or more. The chain recombines TRBV28 with TRBJ1-2; TRBD1 matches 10 bases. The V gene's germline CDR1 is MDHEN and CDR2 SYDVKM. The CDR3 has 16 residues. Germline trimming cut 7 bases from V and 7 bases from J; bases unmatched to any gene: 15. The CDR3 here is CASTLRMGQGSRGYTF. CDR3 in DNA: TGTGCCAGCACTTTGCGCATGGGACAGGGGTCTCGTGGCTACACCTTC.

The genes are TRBV6-1 and TRBJ1-2; D remains ambiguous. CDR3 size: 14 residues. Germline loops: CDR1 MNHNS, CDR2 SASEGT. V was pared by 0 bases and J by 12 bases, with 17 bases between. CDR3: CASSEARRRAINTF. The CDR3, as DNA: TGTGCCAGCAGTGAAGCGCGGAGACGGGCTATTAACACCTTC.

This clonotype was seen a few times. The CDR3 nucleotides are TGCGCCAGCAGCTTGCCTAGCGGGCCCACAGATACGCAGTATTTT. It codes for CASSLPSGPTDTQYF. V is TRBV5-1 and J is TRBJ2-3, with 8 bases aligning to TRBD2. Germline V CDR1 and CDR2: SGHRS, YFSETQ. The CDR3 length is 15 residues. The trim removed 1 base at V and 2 bases at J, leaving 3 bases unmatched.

V usage is TRBV29-1 and J usage is TRBJ1-1, with D uncertain. Germline assignment: CDR1 SQVTM and CDR2 ANQGSEA. V was pared by 7 bases and J by 0 bases, with 12 bases between. The CDR3 has 13 residues. CDR3 sequence: CSAALTVNTEAFF. CDR3 DNA: TGCAGCGCTGCCCTTACAGTGAACACTGAAGCTTTCTTT.

The table lists this clonotype with a few counts. This chain uses TRBV20-1 with TRBJ1-1, with 9 positions matching TRBD1. V was pared by 5 bases and J by 6 bases, with 4 bases of the junction left unmatched. Looked up from germline, CDR1 is DFQATT and CDR2 is SNEGSKA (reference sequence). There are 12 residues in the CDR3. DNA of the CDR3: TGCAGTGCTCAACAGGGGGCCCCTGAAGCTTTCTTT. Its protein is CSAQQGAPEAFF.

The gene calls are TRBV28 and TRBJ1-3; D may be TRBD1 (5 bases). The germline V and J ends were trimmed by 5 bases and 0 bases, with 17 bases remaining between them. The CDR3 loop spans 17 amino acids. Germline V gene lookup returns CDR1 MDHEN and CDR2 SYDVKM. CDR3: CASSPGPDSLSGNTIYF. Here the CDR3 DNA reads TGTGCCAGCAGTCCGGGACCGGACTCTCTCTCTGGAAACACCATATATTTT.

This sequence joins TRBV4-1 and TRBJ1-2; D perhaps matches TRBD1 (5 bases). Germline loops: CDR1 MGHRA, CDR2 YSYEKL. With 0 bases removed from V and 5 bases from J, the gap between germline ends came to 13 bases. CDR3 length equals 15 residues. The CDR3: CASSQEWGRVYGYTF. CDR3 bases: TGCGCCAGCAGCCAAGAATGGGGGAGGGTTTATGGCTACACCTTC.

The chain employs TRBV6-2 or TRBV6-3 and TRBJ2-1, with D maybe TRBD2 (5 bases). The germline V gene encodes CDR1 MNHEY and CDR2 SVGEGT. V was shortened by 7 bases and J by 0 bases, with 19 bases between the two germline ends. This CDR3 contains 17 residues. This CDR3 reads CASNPRDYSSSYNEQFF. In DNA, the CDR3 is TGTGCCAGCAACCCCCGTGACTACTCAAGCTCCTACAATGAGCAGTTCTTC.

This clonotype was observed a handful of times. This chain joins TRBV15 and TRBJ2-7, with a possible D match to TRBD1 (6 bases). Germline loops: CDR1 LNHNV, CDR2 YYDKDF (reference sequence). The ends were cut back, 5 bases at V and 2 bases at J, with 16 bases in the middle. The CDR3 runs to 15 residues. The CDR3 loop is CATSGKMTGPYEQYF. In DNA, the CDR3 is TGTGCCACCAGCGGAAAAATGACAGGTCCCTACGAGCAGTACTTC.

J is TRBJ2-2 and V is TRBV7-3; D could derive from TRBD1 or TRBD2 (5 bases each). The germline V and J ends were trimmed by 2 bases and 7 bases, with 14 bases remaining between them. There are 15 residues in the CDR3. The germline CDR1 and CDR2 sequences are SGHTA and FQGTGA. CDR3 DNA sequence: TGTGCCAGCAGCTTAGACGGGACCGTTGGCGGGGAGCTGTTTTTT. Encoded protein: CASSLDGTVGGELFF. Combining the CDR3 with reference TRBV7-3 and TRBJ2-2 gives the whole variable domain GAGVSQTPSNKVTEKGKYVELRCDPISGHTALYWYRQSLGQGPEFLIYFQGTGAADDSGLPNDRFFAVRPEGSVSTLKIQRTERGDSAVYLCASSLDGTVGGELFFGEGSRLTVL.

Details on this clonotype: A read error is possible here, since a much larger clone lies one base away. The chain is built from TRBV6-5 and TRBJ2-1; 11 nucleotides align to TRBD2. Trimming took 4 bases from V and 11 from J; bases not matched to a gene: 10. The CDR3 spans 15 residues. Germline CDR1 MNHEY, CDR2 SVGAGI. The CDR3 coding sequence is TGTGCCAGCAGTTTAACTAGCGGGAGTAGGAATAAGCAGTTCTTC. Protein product: CASSLTSGSRNKQFF.

The sample holds many counts of this clonotype. This rearrangement joins TRBV9 to TRBJ2-2; TRBD2 agrees at 9 bases. CDR3 length: 20 residues. V lost 3 bases, J lost 5 bases, and 20 bases stayed unmatched. Germline V gives CDR1 SGDLS, CDR2 YYNGEE. CDR3: CASSASTSGVWGHRTGELFF. The CDR3 DNA reads as TGTGCCAGCAGCGCATCGACTAGCGGAGTCTGGGGTCATCGGACCGGGGAGCTGTTTTTT.